This T cell receptor (beta chain) derives from a study of blood T cell repertoires in COVID-19. The germline V gene encodes CDR1 MDHEN and CDR2 SYDVKM. V was cut by 8 bases and J by 2 bases, with 9 bases left in between. CDR3 size: 12 residues. Under the authors' procedure: Quantification of nucleated cells was approximated via reference gene primer amplification. Profiling relied on immunoSEQ multiplex PCR, and the TCRdb table lists in-frame clones only, not all of them. V and J calls and clone size are as listed in that table; D and trimming were resolved from the DNA. The table lists 210,000 or so clones, around 88% of them singletons.

This receptor was identified in a man aged 18 to 30 with active or convalescent COVID-19. What was sequenced was peripheral blood. The chain uses TRBV28 and TRBJ1-2; TRBD1 might be the D (6 bases). The CDR3 nucleotides read TGTGCCAGCTTACAGGGCAACTATGGCTACACCTTC. It specifies CASLQGNYGYTF.